The 8 T cell receptor beta chains listed next were all sequenced from one sample in a study of T-cell reconstitution after alpha-beta-depleted transplantation in children (dated by TCRdb to about 2016). Receptor libraries were prepared by PCR. For sequencing, an Illumina HiSeq 2500 was employed. TCR libraries were prepared with molecular barcoding, using unique molecular identifiers to normalize TCRbeta repertoire quantification. Clones were called with MiXCR by TCRdb after fastp trimmed the public reads at Q25, and only in-frame beta chains were retained. Here each entry gathers all rows of one CDR3 protein and keeps the most common genes and DNA. Present in this sample are about 400,000 distinct CDR3 sequences, about a sixth of which were seen just once. The ten largest clones take up roughly 27% of the sample. Explained via the paper, the treatment or condition label denotes: allogeneic hematopoietic cell transplantation with graft depleted of TCRalphabeta T cells and CD19 B cells.

The specimen comprised PBMCs, mostly from graft donor cells, sampled 360 days after TCRalphabeta/CD19-depleted stem cell transplant. The receptors stem from a boy under two years old who had a stem cell transplant for Wiskott-Aldrich syndrome, so the T cells may come from the graft donor.

This clonotype was observed many times. The DNA of the CDR3 is TGCAGCGTAGTCGACAGGGGTTACCTCTACGAGCAGTACTTC. Its protein is CSVVDRGYLYEQYF. The V call is TRBV29-1, the J call TRBJ2-7, with 8 bases matching TRBD1. Germline CDR1 SQVTM, CDR2 ANQGSEA. The CDR3 loop spans 14 amino acids. J was trimmed by 3 bases and V by 6 bases; bases with no gene match: 10.

The DNA of the CDR3 is TGCGCCAGCAGCTTGGCCGGGGGACAGGCTGGAAACACCATATATTTT. It specifies CASSLAGGQAGNTIYF. This chain joins TRBV5-1 and TRBJ1-3; 8 nucleotides line up with TRBD1. The V gene's germline CDR1 is SGHRS and CDR2 YFSETQ. The trim removed 0 bases at V and 2 bases at J, leaving 4 bases unmatched. The CDR3 totals 16 residues.

There are many counts of this clonotype. V is TRBV24-1 and J is TRBJ2-1, with a possible D match to TRBD1 (6 bases). Germline V lookup: CDR1 KGHDR, CDR2 SFDVKD. Trimming cost V 4 bases and J 2 bases, with 11 bases left between them. This CDR3 has 15 amino acids. This CDR3 is CATSDPRDTYNEQFF. The DNA for the CDR3 is TGTGCCACCAGTGACCCTAGGGACACCTACAATGAGCAGTTCTTC.

Only a few counts were recorded for this clonotype. The rearrangement links TRBV6-5 to TRBJ2-1; D is possibly TRBD2 (5 bases). The CDR3 length is 12 residues. Deletions cut 6 bases from V and 6 bases from J, with 9 bases between. Per the germline V gene, CDR1 is MNHEY and CDR2 is SVGAGI. CDR3 sequence reads: CASSRTANEQFF. Here the CDR3 DNA reads TGTGCCAGCAGCCGGACTGCCAATGAGCAGTTCTTC.

This clonotype was counted a few times. This chain uses TRBV5-1 with TRBJ2-7; TRBD1 aligns across 9 bases. Germline V gene lookup returns CDR1 SGHRS and CDR2 YFSETQ. V gave up 2 bases and J gave up 8 bases; unmatched junction bases: 17. The CDR3 runs 17 residues. The CDR3 DNA is TGCGCCAGCAGCTTAGGCCCCCCGGGACAGGGCCTCTTCAAGCAGTACTTC. This encodes CASSLGPPGQGLFKQYF.

The chain recombines TRBV6-1 with TRBJ2-4; 9 positions agree with TRBD1. Germline CDR1 reads MNHNS; CDR2 reads SASEGT. Germline trimming cut 10 bases from V and 1 base from J; bases unmatched to any gene: 14. This CDR3 spans 17 amino acids. CDR3 coding DNA: TGTGCCACAGGGACAGGGACTTCGTGGGAGGCCAAAAACATTCAGTACTTC. This codes for CATGTGTSWEAKNIQYF.

In DNA form, the CDR3 reads TGTGCCAGCAGTTACGCTAGCGGGAGTACCTACGAGCAGTACTTC. Translation: CASSYASGSTYEQYF. The chain combines TRBV6-5 with TRBJ2-7; 10 bases match TRBD2. The V and J ends lost 2 bases and 2 bases, in that order; junction bases with no gene match: 3. CDR1 MNHEY and CDR2 SVGAGI come from the germline V gene. The CDR3 runs 15 residues.

The chain recombines TRBV18 with TRBJ2-2, with D unresolved. This CDR3 is built from 12 residues. Trimming removed 0 bases at V and 13 bases at J, with 9 bases between. CDR1 is KGHSH and CDR2 is LQKENI in the germline V gene. CDR3 in DNA: TGTGCCAGCTCACCACCGGCAGGCTGGCTGTTTTTT. Encoded protein: CASSPPAGWLFF.